The T cell receptor (beta chain) under discussion was sequenced for a study of graft-versus-host responses after intestinal transplantation. Worth noting for this clone: Its antigen is not known.

Trimming took off 3 bases at V and 2 bases at J, with 8 bases between the two ends. Germline V CDR1 and CDR2: SGDLS, YYNGEE. The CDR3 length is 13 residues. Assay: immunoSEQ multiplex PCR; the TCRdb copy retains only in-frame clones and omits some. The table lists about 51,000 clones, around 95% of them singletons, with under 0.25% in the top ten. Sequences were derived from unstimulated CD8+ T cells sorted from spleen or lymph node cells, sampled before transplant. The J gene is TRBJ1-1, the V gene TRBV9; possibly TRBD1 for D (5 bases). The receptor comes from a human donor who was the organ donor for an intestinal transplant. The CDR3 sequence: CASSGGTNTEAFF. The CDR3 bases are TGTGCCAGCAGCGGGGGCACAAACACTGAAGCTTTCTTT.